Below are 7 T cell receptor beta chains sequenced from a single sample in a study of blood T cell repertoires in COVID-19. TCRdb keeps only in-frame clones here, not all; method: immunoSEQ multiplex PCR. The sample shows 400,000 to 450,000 clones, around 90% of them seen only once. The sequencing input was PBMCs or T cells enriched from blood (not recorded which). The receptors originated from a man aged 18 to 29 who had recovered from COVID-19.

For this clone: A read error may produce the germline difference seen at one junction end. This chain connects TRBV11-2 to TRBJ2-3, with D maybe TRBD1 (5 bases). This CDR3 is 12 amino acids long. Germline loops: CDR1 SGHAT, CDR2 FQNNGV. The CDR3 region is CASRLTTGTQYF. Written as DNA, the CDR3 is TGTGCCAGCAGACTTACCACAGGTACGCAGTATTTT.

The V call is TRBV3-1 (or the pseudogene TRBV3-2), the J call TRBJ1-5; D is possibly TRBD1 (5 bases). The CDR3 covers 14 residues. Trimming removed 5 bases from V and 3 bases from J, with 11 bases in between. CDR1 and CDR2 (germline): LGHDT, YNNKEL (reference sequence). In nucleotides, the CDR3 is TGTGCCAGCAGCGAGGGGAGGGTCAATCAGCCCCAGCATTTT. Translated: CASSEGRVNQPQHF.

The chain joins TRBV7-9 to TRBJ2-3, with D possibly matching TRBD2 (6 bases). The germline V gene encodes CDR1 SEHNR and CDR2 FQNEAQ (reference sequence). Trimming took 4 bases from V and 2 from J, leaving 10 bases between them. The CDR3 runs to 14 residues. In nucleotides, the CDR3 is TGTGCCAGCAGCTCGGGACTTTCCACAGATACGCAGTATTTT. Protein sequence: CASSSGLSTDTQYF.

J is TRBJ2-2 and V is TRBV5-8; a possible D gene is TRBD1 (5 bases). The CDR3 runs to 13 residues. V was cut by 0 bases and J by 5 bases, with 5 bases left in between. Germline CDR1 and CDR2: SGHTS and YDEGEE. The DNA of the CDR3 is TGTGCCAGCAGCTTGGCAGGGACCGGGGAGCTGTTTTTT. Amino acid sequence: CASSLAGTGELFF.

With respect to this clone: Other DNA sequences in this sample translate to the same CDR3. The rearrangement links TRBV15 to TRBJ2-7, with D possibly TRBD1 on 5 matching bases. CDR1 is LNHNV, CDR2 YYDKDF, per germline (reference sequence). V lost 1 base and J 2 bases, leaving 6 bases between the germline ends. This CDR3 contains 13 residues. This chain's CDR3 is CATSRGTTYEQYF. The CDR3 DNA sequence: TGTGCCACCAGCAGAGGGACAACCTACGAGCAGTACTTC.

This chain links TRBV3-1 (or the pseudogene TRBV3-2) with TRBJ1-2; D call uncertain. This CDR3 comprises 13 residues. V dropped 4 bases and J dropped 8 bases, with 14 bases sitting between them. The germline CDR1 and CDR2 sequences are LGHDT and YNNKEL (reference sequence). CDR3 sequence: CASSPPRKGGYTF. The CDR3 bases are TGTGCCAGCAGCCCCCCCAGGAAAGGCGGCTACACCTTC.

This clone was counted once. The chain joins TRBV7-2 to TRBJ1-2; no definite D call. V was trimmed by 3 bases and J by 1 base, leaving 9 bases between them. The germline V gene encodes CDR1 SGHTA and CDR2 FQGNSA. The CDR3 extends over 14 amino acids. The CDR3 spells CASSFPGLNYGYTF. The CDR3 nucleotides are TGTGCCAGCAGCTTCCCAGGCCTTAACTATGGCTACACCTTC.